Included here is one T cell receptor (beta chain) sequence, with context. The length of the CDR3 is 13 residues. Looked up from germline, CDR1 is SEHNR and CDR2 is FQNEAQ (reference sequence). The V end lost 5 bases, the J end lost 3 bases, and 11 bases lay between the germline ends. This specimen comes from a study of blood T cell repertoires in COVID-19. The repertoire was sequenced with immunoSEQ multiplex PCR; TCRdb's copy has only in-frame clones and lacks some. The sample includes fewer than 250,000 clones, approximately 90% of them seen just once. Sequencing used PBMCs or T cells enriched from blood (not recorded which). The rearrangement joins TRBV7-9 to TRBJ2-7; perhaps TRBD1 as D (6 bases). This TCR came from a woman younger than 45 with acute COVID-19. The CDR3: CASSLRDNYEQYF. The CDR3 DNA reads as TGTGCCAGCAGCCTCCGGGACAACTACGAGCAGTACTTC.